Below are 5 T cell receptor beta chains sequenced from a single sample in a study of human CD8 memory T cell subsets. The authors made TCR beta libraries using UMI-labeled 5' RACE. TCRdb derives one entry per CDR3 protein from the 5' RACE reads, leaving out DNA. Across around 10,000 distinct CDR3 sequences, the top ten clones capture about a fifth of the sample. The material sequenced was CD8+ stem-like memory T cells (TSCM and TCM) sorted from PBMCs. This sample's subset: stem-like memory CD8 T cells (TSTEM), CCR7+ PD-1- TIGIT-. Receptors originate from a human donor in good health.

This chain connects TRBV4-2 to TRBJ2-1. Germline V gene lookup returns CDR1 LGHNA and CDR2 YNFKEQ. This CDR3 has 13 residues. CDR3 residues: CASSQDSYNEQFF.

Frequency places this clonotype as medium-sized. This chain links TRBV10-3 with TRBJ1-5. The V gene's germline CDR1 is ENHRY and CDR2 SYGVKD. This CDR3 region has 14 residues. CDR3: CAISPKGSNQPQHF.

The V call is TRBV18, the J call TRBJ2-2; the D gene TCRdb calls, TRBD1, cannot be checked with no DNA. CDR3 length: 16 residues. Per the germline V gene, CDR1 is KGHSH and CDR2 is LQKENI. The CDR3 spells CASSPDRGLNTGELFF.

V and J are TRBV27 and TRBJ1-2; TCRdb designates TRBD1, a call that cannot be tested without DNA. This CDR3 spans 13 amino acids. Germline V gives CDR1 MNHEY, CDR2 SMNVEV (reference sequence). The CDR3 sequence is CASSWGQSYGYTF.

CDR3 in amino acids: CASSYSSDFYEQYF. The chain couples TRBV6-6 to TRBJ2-7. The CDR3 covers 14 residues. CDR1 and CDR2 from the germline V gene are MNHNY and SVGAGI (reference sequence).